Presented here are 27 T cell receptor beta chains from one specimen sequenced in a study of blood T cell repertoires in COVID-19. TCRdb's table, derived via immunoSEQ multiplex PCR, lists solely in-frame clones and lacks some. There are just over 80,000 clones in the sample; roughly 90% occur only once, and more than 0.95% lies in the top ten. Sequencing used PBMCs or T cells enriched from blood (not recorded which). The receptor source for this set is a woman aged 50 to 65 with acute COVID-19.

As for this clone: One end of the junction does not line up with germline, which may come from a read error. The gene calls are TRBV7-7 and TRBJ1-5, with 8 bases aligning to TRBD1. The CDR3 is 15 residues long. The germline V gene has CDR1 SSHAT and CDR2 FNYEAQ (reference sequence). The CDR3 protein is CASSFNRGGHQPQHF. In DNA, the CDR3 is TGTGCTAGCAGCTTTAACAGGGGGGGACATCAGCCCCAGCATTTT.

The V gene is TRBV7-9, the J gene TRBJ1-4; D not resolved. This CDR3 spans 15 amino acids. Deletions cut 5 bases from V and 2 bases from J, with 12 bases between. CDR1 SEHNR and CDR2 FQNEAQ come from the germline V gene (reference sequence). The CDR3 nucleotides are TGTGCCAGCAGCCGCTATGGAGACACTAATGAAAAACTGTTTTTT. Protein: CASSRYGDTNEKLFF.

J is TRBJ2-5 and V is TRBV5-1, with 15 positions matching TRBD2. The CDR3 sequence is 14 residues long. With 7 bases clipped from V and 3 bases from J, the junction kept 1 base outside the gene matches. CDR1 and CDR2 (germline): SGHRS, YFSETQ. The CDR3 sequence: CASGLAGGEETQYF. In DNA form, the CDR3 reads TGCGCCAGCGGACTAGCGGGAGGGGAAGAGACCCAGTACTTC.

J is TRBJ1-2 and V is TRBV5-6; TRBD1 aligns across 8 bases. Looked up from germline, CDR1 is SGHDT and CDR2 is YYEEEE. This CDR3 has 13 amino acids. V was pared by 5 bases and J by 4 bases, with 4 bases of the junction left unmatched. The CDR3 sequence is CASSLDRGYGYTF. The CDR3 DNA is TGTGCCAGCAGTCTCGACAGGGGCTATGGCTACACCTTC.

The V call is TRBV7-9, the J call TRBJ2-3, with 14 bases lining up with TRBD2. The CDR3 has 15 amino acids. The germline V gene encodes CDR1 SEHNR and CDR2 FQNEAQ (reference sequence). The V gene end was trimmed by 1 base and the J gene end by 8 bases; junction bases not matched to a gene: 2. CDR3 in amino acids: CASSLEGLAGATQYF. CDR3 nucleotides: TGTGCCAGCAGCTTAGAGGGACTAGCGGGAGCTACGCAGTATTTT.

The chain carries TRBV27 and TRBJ2-7, with 12 nucleotides matching TRBD2. The germline gives CDR1 MNHEY, CDR2 SMNVEV (reference sequence). V shed 6 bases, J shed 4 bases, and the junction held 10 bases outside the gene matches. CDR3 size: 16 residues. The CDR3 sequence is CASSPARLAGVYEQYF. Here the CDR3 DNA reads TGTGCCAGCAGCCCCGCGAGACTAGCGGGAGTATACGAGCAGTACTTC.

This clone was recorded once. The rearrangement uses TRBV27 and TRBJ1-2; 9 bases are shared with TRBD1. Unmatched junction bases numbered 8, after V lost 5 bases and J lost 4 bases. This CDR3 region has 15 residues. The germline gives CDR1 MNHEY, CDR2 SMNVEV (reference sequence). CDR3 sequence: CASSPTQGAIYGYTF. The CDR3 nucleotides are TGTGCCAGCAGTCCAACACAGGGGGCTATCTATGGCTACACCTTC.

The rearrangement joins TRBV27 to TRBJ1-5, with 11 bases fitting TRBD1. This CDR3 region has 14 residues. The V segment lost 8 bases and the J segment 6 bases; nucleotides outside the gene matches: 6. Germline V gene data show CDR1 as MNHEY and CDR2 as SMNVEV (reference sequence). The DNA of the CDR3 is TGTGCCAGCCGCGGACAGGGGGCAGTTCAGCCCCAGCATTTT. It codes for CASRGQGAVQPQHF.

The rearrangement joins TRBV27 to TRBJ1-1; 7 bases fit TRBD1. The V gene end was trimmed by 4 bases and the J gene end by 4 bases; junction bases not matched to a gene: 9. The CDR3 runs to 15 residues. From germline, CDR1 is MNHEY and CDR2 SMNVEV (reference sequence). CDR3 bases: TGTGCCAGCAGTTCGTTACAGGGGTCAGGCACTGAAGCTTTCTTT. This translates into CASSSLQGSGTEAFF.

The chain is built from TRBV3-1 (or the pseudogene TRBV3-2) and TRBJ2-1; TRBD2 matches at 13 bases. The CDR3 length is 15 residues. Germline loops: CDR1 LGHDT, CDR2 YNNKEL (reference sequence). V shed 7 bases, J shed 9 bases, and the junction held 9 bases outside the gene matches. In nucleotides, the CDR3 is TGTGCCAGCACCGGGACTAGCGGGACCCTCCGTGAGCAGTTCTTC. Protein sequence: CASTGTSGTLREQFF.

The chain uses TRBV18 and TRBJ2-3; 11 bases are a match to TRBD2. The CDR3 totals 17 residues. V trimming: 4 bases; J trimming: 4 bases; junction bases outside the gene matches: 10. The germline V gene has CDR1 KGHSH and CDR2 LQKENI. The DNA of the CDR3 is TGTGCCAGCTCACATCGATTTAGCGGGAGGGAGGCAGATACGCAGTATTTT. Amino acid sequence: CASSHRFSGREADTQYF.

The gene calls are TRBV11-3 and TRBJ2-3, with TRBD2 matching over 11 bases. The CDR3 extends over 18 amino acids. Looked up from germline, CDR1 is SGHNT and CDR2 is YENEEA. Trimming at V came to 5 bases and at J to 4 bases, leaving 14 bases not matched to a gene. In DNA form, the CDR3 reads TGTGCCAGCAGCCGGCGGGGGACTAGCGGAGGACTGGCAGATACGCAGTATTTT. Encoded protein: CASSRRGTSGGLADTQYF.

This clone was detected once. This rearrangement joins TRBV29-1 to TRBJ2-1; the match to TRBD2 covers 12 bases. Germline V gene data show CDR1 as SQVTM and CDR2 as ANQGSEA. The V and J ends lost 8 bases and 7 bases, in that order; junction bases with no gene match: 9. CDR3 length: 14 residues. Here the CDR3 DNA reads TGCAGCAGCTCGACTAGCGGGAGTACGAATGAGCAGTTCTTC. Amino acids: CSSSTSGSTNEQFF.

V and J are TRBV6-5 and TRBJ1-2; 9 bases align to TRBD1. This CDR3 comprises 15 residues. J was trimmed by 4 bases and V by 5 bases; bases with no gene match: 8. In germline, CDR1 is MNHEY, CDR2 SVGAGI. The CDR3 spells CASSLWDREAYGYTF. CDR3 coding DNA: TGTGCCAGCAGTCTTTGGGACAGGGAGGCCTATGGCTACACCTTC.

This sequence joins TRBV27 and TRBJ2-3; possible D gene TRBD1, 5 bases. CDR1 is MNHEY and CDR2 is SMNVEV in the germline V gene (reference sequence). V was clipped by 4 bases and J by 6 bases, with 14 bases between them. There are 14 residues in the CDR3. The CDR3 bases are TGTGCCAGCAGTTGGGGCGTTATATCCGATACGCAGTATTTT. This translates into CASSWGVISDTQYF.

The J gene is TRBJ1-2, the V gene TRBV9, with D unresolved. Per germline, CDR1 SGDLS and CDR2 YYNGEE. V was pared by 3 bases and J by 2 bases, with 8 bases between. This CDR3 has 13 amino acids. The CDR3 loop reads CASSATENYGYTF. The DNA for the CDR3 is TGTGCCAGCAGCGCAACAGAGAACTATGGCTACACCTTC.

The V and J genes are TRBV28 and TRBJ1-1; 7 nucleotides align to TRBD1. This CDR3 is built from 12 residues. Trimming at V came to 5 bases and at J to 7 bases, leaving 4 bases not matched to a gene. The germline gives CDR1 MDHEN, CDR2 SYDVKM. The CDR3: CASSVRQGEAFF. The CDR3 nucleotides read TGTGCCAGCAGTGTACGACAGGGTGAAGCTTTCTTT.

The chain has TRBV7-9 and TRBJ1-6, with D possibly TRBD1 on 5 matching bases. The germline V gene has CDR1 SEHNR and CDR2 FQNEAQ (reference sequence). The CDR3 spans 18 residues. Trimming shortened V by 5 bases and J by 2 bases, and 19 bases separated the two germline ends. CDR3 DNA: TGTGCCAGCAGCCAAACAATCTTGCAGGGAACCTATAATTCACCCCTCCACTTT. Protein product: CASSQTILQGTYNSPLHF.

J is TRBJ2-6 and V is TRBV15, with a tentative D call TRBD2 (7 bases). The CDR3 consists of 18 residues. The ends were cut back, 0 bases at V and 3 bases at J, with 15 bases in the middle. Germline CDR1 reads LNHNV; CDR2 reads YYDKDF (reference sequence). The DNA for the CDR3 is TGTGCCACCAGCAGAGATCGGCAGGGGAGGGTTGGGGCCAACGTCCTGACTTTC. Its protein product is CATSRDRQGRVGANVLTF.

The chain carries TRBV19 and TRBJ1-1, with 9 bases matching TRBD1. Germline trimming cut 4 bases from V and 7 bases from J; bases unmatched to any gene: 4. The CDR3 extends over 13 amino acids. The germline CDR1 and CDR2 sequences are LNHDA and SQIVND (reference sequence). The CDR3 region is CASSRGTGSEAFF. CDR3 coding DNA: TGTGCCAGTAGTAGGGGGACAGGGAGTGAAGCTTTCTTT.

V gene TRBV19 combines with J gene TRBJ1-2, with TRBD1 matching 9 bases. Looked up from germline, CDR1 is LNHDA and CDR2 is SQIVND (reference sequence). The V segment lost 3 bases and the J segment 7 bases; nucleotides outside the gene matches: 6. This CDR3 region has 14 residues. The CDR3 loop reads CASSIGTGRGGYTF. The CDR3 nucleotides read TGTGCCAGTAGTATTGGGACAGGGCGAGGTGGCTACACCTTC. Complete variable domain (other parts from reference TRBV19 and TRBJ1-2): DGGITQSPKYLFRKEGQNVTLSCEQNLNHDAMYWYRQDPGQGLRLIYYSQIVNDFQKGDIAEGYSVSREKKESFPLTVTSAQKNPTAFYLCASSIGTGRGGYTFGSGTRLTVV.

The chain combines TRBV5-6 with TRBJ2-7, with 9 bases aligning to TRBD1. The length of the CDR3 is 14 residues. Germline CDR1 is SGHDT and CDR2 is YYEEEE. V lost 2 bases, J lost 3 bases, and 3 bases stayed unmatched. The CDR3: CASSFNRGHYEQYF. Here the CDR3 DNA reads TGTGCCAGCAGCTTTAACAGGGGGCACTACGAGCAGTACTTC.

The genes are TRBV3-1 (or the pseudogene TRBV3-2) and TRBJ2-3, with a tentative D call TRBD1 (5 bases). Looked up from germline, CDR1 is LGHDT and CDR2 is YNNKEL (reference sequence). This CDR3 spans 13 amino acids. Trimming left V 0 bases short and J 8 bases short, with 9 bases between. In DNA, the CDR3 is TGTGCCAGCAGCCAAGATACAGGTCCTACGCAGTATTTT. Translating it yields CASSQDTGPTQYF.

This clone was detected a few times. The gene calls are TRBV6-2 or TRBV6-3 and TRBJ1-2; a weak D match, TRBD1 (6 bases). V was pared by 5 bases and J by 8 bases, with 27 bases between. Germline V gene lookup returns CDR1 MNHEY and CDR2 SVGEGT. CDR3 length: 17 amino acids. DNA of the CDR3: TGTGCCAGCAGTACTCCCCCCTCAACAGGGAAGTCTGGGGGCTACACCTTC. Its translation: CASSTPPSTGKSGGYTF.

The rearrangement links TRBV20-1 to TRBJ2-2, with 9 bases fitting TRBD2. Germline values: CDR1 DFQATT, CDR2 SNEGSKA (reference sequence). Germline trimming cut 3 bases from V and 3 bases from J; bases unmatched to any gene: 8. The CDR3 is made up of 16 amino acids. The CDR3 region has the DNA TGCAGTGCTAGTTCGGGCAGCGGGAGGTACACCGGGGAGCTGTTTTTT. This codes for CSASSGSGRYTGELFF.

This chain links TRBV24-1 with TRBJ2-7; D not resolved. The CDR3 loop spans 14 amino acids. V lost 2 bases and J 2 bases, leaving 9 bases between the germline ends. Germline-derived CDR1 and CDR2 are KGHDR and SFDVKD. The CDR3 nucleotides are TGTGCCACCAGTGATTACCCGGTAACCTACGAGCAGTACTTC. It specifies CATSDYPVTYEQYF.

The J gene is TRBJ2-3, the V gene TRBV6-6, with D perhaps matching TRBD1 (5 bases). V was clipped by 6 bases and J by 5 bases, with 9 bases between them. The CDR3 loop spans 12 amino acids. Germline V CDR1 and CDR2: MNHNY, SVGAGI (reference sequence). The CDR3 region is CASSLTGDTQYF. The CDR3 coding sequence is TGTGCCAGCAGCTTAACAGGAGATACGCAGTATTTT.